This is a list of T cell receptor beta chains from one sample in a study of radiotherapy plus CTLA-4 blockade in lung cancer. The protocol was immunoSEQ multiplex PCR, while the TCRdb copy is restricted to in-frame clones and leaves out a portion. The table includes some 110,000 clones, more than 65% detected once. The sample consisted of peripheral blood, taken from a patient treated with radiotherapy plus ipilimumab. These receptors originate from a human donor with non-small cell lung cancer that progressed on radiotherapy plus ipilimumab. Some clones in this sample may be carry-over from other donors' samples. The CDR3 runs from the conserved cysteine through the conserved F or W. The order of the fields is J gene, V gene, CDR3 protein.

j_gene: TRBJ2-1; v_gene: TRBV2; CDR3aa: CASSGGQSRDSEQFF
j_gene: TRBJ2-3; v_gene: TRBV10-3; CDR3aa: CAISGVGSTDTQYF
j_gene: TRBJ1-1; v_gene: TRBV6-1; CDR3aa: CAIKRQNTEAFF
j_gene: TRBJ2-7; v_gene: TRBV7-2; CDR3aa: CASSQMDKVYEQYF
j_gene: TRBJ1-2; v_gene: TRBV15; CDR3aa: CATSREGYGYTF
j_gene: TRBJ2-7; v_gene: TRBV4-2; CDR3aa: CASSQARTGEYEQYF
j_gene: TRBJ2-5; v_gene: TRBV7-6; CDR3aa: CASSLELAEETQYF
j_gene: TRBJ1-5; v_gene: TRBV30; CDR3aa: CAWSVQGQPQHF
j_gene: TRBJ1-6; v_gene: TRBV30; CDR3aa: CAWSTRGQGGSPLHF
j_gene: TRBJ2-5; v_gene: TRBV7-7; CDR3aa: CASSWGNPSQETQYF
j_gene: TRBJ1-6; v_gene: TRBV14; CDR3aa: CASSQVGGGVLNSPLHF
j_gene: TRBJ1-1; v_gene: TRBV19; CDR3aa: CASSISLNTEAFF
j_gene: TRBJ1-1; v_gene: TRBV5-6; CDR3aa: CASSLAPRYANTEAFF
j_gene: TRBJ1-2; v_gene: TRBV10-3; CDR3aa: CAISRTGEYGYTF
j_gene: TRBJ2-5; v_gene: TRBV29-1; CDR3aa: CSVFTTGGGETQYF
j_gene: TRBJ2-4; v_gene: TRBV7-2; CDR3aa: CASSRDSPKNIQYF
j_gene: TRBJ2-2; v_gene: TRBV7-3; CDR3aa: CASSLTGRDSRTGELFF
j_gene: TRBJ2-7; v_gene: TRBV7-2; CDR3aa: CASSFSFGGFYEQYF
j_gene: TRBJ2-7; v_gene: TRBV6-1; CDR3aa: CASSELGALGEQYF
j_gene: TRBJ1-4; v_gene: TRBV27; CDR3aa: CASSPPPTRAPTGNEKLFF
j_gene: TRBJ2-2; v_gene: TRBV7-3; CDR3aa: CASSPRNTGELFF
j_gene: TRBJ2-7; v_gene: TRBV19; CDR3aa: CASSSRDRGYEQYF
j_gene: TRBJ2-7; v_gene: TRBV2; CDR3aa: CASSYQSGVSYEQYF
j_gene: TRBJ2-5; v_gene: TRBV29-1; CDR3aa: CSVDRYRGKETQYF
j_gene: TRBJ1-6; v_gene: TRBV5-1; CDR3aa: CASSLNREEGYNSPLHF
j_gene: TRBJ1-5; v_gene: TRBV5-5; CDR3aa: CASSLAWGQPQHF
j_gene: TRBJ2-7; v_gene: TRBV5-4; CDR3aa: CASSLGRGSGEQYF
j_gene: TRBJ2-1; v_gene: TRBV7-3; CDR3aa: CASSSDRDFMHNEQFF
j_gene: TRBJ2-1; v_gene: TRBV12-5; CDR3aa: CASGLVLRGGMSDEQFF
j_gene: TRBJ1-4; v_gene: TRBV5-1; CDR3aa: CASSIGQGFSTNEKLFF